These 11 T cell receptor beta chains came from one sample sequenced in a study of cytomegalovirus exposure and HLA in healthy donors. The primer mix had 60 Vbeta and 13 Jbeta primers. TCRdb's copy holds only in-frame clones and misses some; the assay was immunoSEQ multiplex PCR. The data hold roughly 130,000 clones, with around 80% observed a single time. The sequenced sample was PBMCs. The receptors here all came from a young man in good health and CMV-seronegative.

The count of this clone is one. The V call is TRBV28, the J call TRBJ1-2, with 7 positions matching TRBD1. Trimming took 6 bases from V and 4 from J; bases not matched to a gene: 5. Germline loops: CDR1 MDHEN, CDR2 SYDVKM. CDR3 length: 13 amino acids. CDR3 sequence (DNA): TGTGCCAGCAGACTTCCAGGGGGCTATGGCTACACCTTC. Translating it yields CASRLPGGYGYTF.

On this clone: At one end the junction does not follow the germline gene, possibly because of a read error. The chain couples TRBV7-7 to TRBJ2-3, with a weak D call TRBD2 (6 bases). This CDR3 is built from 14 residues. Germline V gene data show CDR1 as SSHAT and CDR2 as FNYEAQ (reference sequence). CDR3: CASSLGGPTDTQYF. The CDR3 DNA is TGTGCTAGCAGCTTAGGAGGGCCGACAGATACGCAGTATTTT.

In the case of this clone: Other DNA sequences in the same sample also yield this CDR3. The chain recombines TRBV18 with TRBJ2-5, with 7 bases fitting TRBD2. This CDR3 comprises 15 residues. The ends lost 0 bases at V and 3 bases at J; junction bases unmatched: 4. The germline V gene encodes CDR1 KGHSH and CDR2 LQKENI. The CDR3 protein is CASSPPSGTKETQYF. CDR3 in DNA: TGTGCCAGCTCACCACCGAGCGGGACCAAAGAGACCCAGTACTTC.

Concerning this clone: Its ends do not fully match the called genes, so a read error is possible. This rearrangement joins TRBV7-9 to TRBJ1-5; D remains ambiguous. Germline V gene lookup returns CDR1 SEHNR and CDR2 FQNEAQ (reference sequence). This CDR3 region has 12 residues. The CDR3 loop reads CASTSGNQPQHF. DNA for the CDR3: TGTGCTAGCACCAGCGGCAATCAGCCCCAGCATTTT.

This sequence joins TRBV29-1 and TRBJ1-1; the match to TRBD1 covers 7 bases. V was pared by 7 bases and J by 1 base, with 3 bases of the junction left unmatched. The CDR3 runs to 12 residues. Looked up from germline, CDR1 is SQVTM and CDR2 is ANQGSEA. CDR3 sequence (DNA): TGCAGCGCCAGGACAGGGAACACTGAAGCTTTCTTT. Translating it yields CSARTGNTEAFF.

This chain uses TRBV19 with TRBJ2-1; 12 nucleotides match TRBD2. With V trimmed by 5 bases and J by 7 bases, 12 bases remained unmatched. The CDR3 loop spans 17 amino acids. Germline loops: CDR1 LNHDA, CDR2 SQIVND (reference sequence). CDR3 DNA sequence: TGTGCCAGTAGTCTCCCACCGGGACTAGCGGGCCCGAATGAGCAGTTCTTC. It is translated as CASSLPPGLAGPNEQFF.

This clone was counted once. This CDR3 reads CASSVDRDYGYTF. CDR3 nucleotides: TGTGCCAGCAGCGTAGACAGGGACTATGGCTACACCTTC. The chain employs TRBV7-8 and TRBJ1-2, with 7 bases aligning to TRBD1. Germline V gives CDR1 SGHVS, CDR2 FQNEAQ. This CDR3 has 13 amino acids. Unmatched junction bases numbered 3, after V lost 5 bases and J lost 3 bases.

Written as DNA, the CDR3 is TGTGCCAGCAGCCCGTGGTTGGGACAGGGGTACGAGCAGTACTTC. Its protein product is CASSPWLGQGYEQYF. The V gene is TRBV9, the J gene TRBJ2-7; TRBD1 matches 10 bases. The junction had 8 bases not matched to a gene; V was cut back by 4 bases and J by 4 bases. Germline assignment: CDR1 SGDLS and CDR2 YYNGEE. The CDR3 loop spans 15 amino acids. Combining the CDR3 with reference TRBV9 and TRBJ2-7 gives the whole variable domain DSGVTQTPKHLITATGQRVTLRCSPRSGDLSVYWYQQSLDQGLQFLIQYYNGEERAKGNILERFSAQQFPDLHSELNLSSLELGDSALYFCASSPWLGQGYEQYFGPGTRLTVT.

This chain joins TRBV28 and TRBJ1-5, with D perhaps matching TRBD1 (6 bases). V dropped 6 bases and J dropped 3 bases, with 12 bases sitting between them. The CDR3 spans 14 residues. CDR1 and CDR2 (germline): MDHEN, SYDVKM. Written as DNA, the CDR3 is TGTGCCAGCAGCTCGGACAGCTCCAATCAGCCCCAGCATTTT. This translates into CASSSDSSNQPQHF.

The chain couples TRBV20-1 to TRBJ1-1; D is perhaps TRBD1 (5 bases). Trimming stripped 3 bases from V and 8 bases from J, with 10 bases between. The CDR3 totals 11 residues. From germline, CDR1 is DFQATT and CDR2 SNEGSKA (reference sequence). CDR3 protein: CSARGGEEAFF. The CDR3 DNA reads TGCAGTGCTAGGGGGGGGGAAGAAGCTTTCTTT.

The rearrangement joins TRBV29-1 to TRBJ2-5; D is unresolved. From germline, CDR1 is SQVTM and CDR2 ANQGSEA. The V end lost 5 bases, the J end lost 3 bases, and 7 bases lay between the germline ends. The length of the CDR3 is 11 residues. In DNA form, the CDR3 reads TGCAGCGTTCTACAGAAAGAGACCCAGTACTTC. It yields the protein CSVLQKETQYF.